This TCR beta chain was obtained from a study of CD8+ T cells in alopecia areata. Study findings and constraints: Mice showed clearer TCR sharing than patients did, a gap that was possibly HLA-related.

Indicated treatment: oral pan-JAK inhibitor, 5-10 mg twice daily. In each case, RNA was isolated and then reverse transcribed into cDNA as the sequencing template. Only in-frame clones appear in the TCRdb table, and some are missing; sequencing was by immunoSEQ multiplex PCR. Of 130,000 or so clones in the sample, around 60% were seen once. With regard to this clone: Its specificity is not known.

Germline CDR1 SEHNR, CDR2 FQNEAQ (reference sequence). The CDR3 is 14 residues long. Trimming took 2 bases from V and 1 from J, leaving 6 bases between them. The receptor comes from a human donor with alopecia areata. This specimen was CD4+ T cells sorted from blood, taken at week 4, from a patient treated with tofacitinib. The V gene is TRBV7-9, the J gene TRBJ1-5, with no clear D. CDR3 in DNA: TGTGCCAGCAGCTTAACGACGAGCAATCAGCCCCAGCATTTT. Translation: CASSLTTSNQPQHF.